The rows below give T cell receptor beta chains drawn from one sample of a study of cytomegalovirus exposure and HLA in healthy donors. The data were produced by immunoSEQ multiplex PCR, yet TCRdb's version contains in-frame clones alone and is incomplete. There are roughly 120,000 clones in the sample; approximately 80% occur only once, and about 3% lies in the top ten. The source material was PBMCs. These receptor sequences come from a woman aged 40-49 years in good health and CMV-seropositive. Each CDR3 is given with its conserved first and last residue. The order of the fields is J gene, clone size, D gene, V gene, CDR3 length, CDR3 protein, CDR3 DNA. D genes are given only for firm matches. Size is stated for part of the rows, as once, few or many counts, or as a class when the clone is expanded.

>TRBJ1-1|NA|NA|TRBV5-6|16
CASSLDQSNRGGEAFF
TGTGCCAGCAGCCTGGACCAGTCCAACCGAGGGGGTGAAGCTTTCTTT
>TRBJ1-2|few|TRBD1|TRBV7-8|14
CASSLAGTAYGYTF
TGTGCCAGCAGCTTAGCCGGGACAGCCTATGGCTACACCTTC
>TRBJ1-6|NA|TRBD1|TRBV19|16
CASSFKGSGGSSPLHF
TGTGCCAGTAGTTTCAAGGGATCAGGGGGGAGTTCACCCCTCCACTTT
>TRBJ1-2|few|NA|TRBV7-9|13
CASSRDTNYGYTF
TGTGCCAGCAGCCGGGACACCAACTATGGCTACACCTTC
>TRBJ2-1|NA|TRBD2|TRBV11-2|14
CASSPRTSPGEQFF
TGTGCCAGCAGCCCACGGACTAGTCCCGGGGAGCAGTTCTTC
>TRBJ2-7|NA|NA|TRBV7-9|13
CASTRGDTHEQYF
TGTGCCAGCACCCGGGGGGACACCCACGAGCAGTACTTC
>TRBJ2-5|NA|NA|TRBV10-3|13
CAISENRQETQYF
TGTGCCATCAGTGAAAACAGACAAGAGACCCAGTACTTC
>TRBJ2-1|NA|TRBD2|TRBV27|16
CASSPLAGYSYNEQFF
TGTGCCAGCAGTCCCTTAGCGGGGTACTCCTACAATGAGCAGTTCTTC
>TRBJ1-1|NA|NA|TRBV9|15
CASSVDGGGNTEAFF
TGTGCCAGCAGCGTAGATGGGGGGGGGAACACTGAAGCTTTCTTT
>TRBJ1-1|NA|NA|TRBV27|15
CASRLMGGANTEAFF
TGTGCCAGCAGACTCATGGGGGGGGCGAACACTGAAGCTTTCTTT
>TRBJ2-6|NA|NA|TRBV19|17
CASSIARGYSGANVLTF
TGTGCCAGTAGTATAGCCAGGGGATACTCTGGGGCCAACGTCCTGACTTTC
>TRBJ2-3|NA|NA|TRBV2|15
CASSHRETDFGTQYF
TGTGCCAGCAGCCACCGGGAGACCGACTTTGGGACGCAGTATTTT
>TRBJ1-6|few|NA|TRBV6-1|14
CASSEWGGKSPLHF
TGTGCCAGCAGTGAATGGGGGGGAAAATCACCCCTCCACTTT
>TRBJ2-6|NA|TRBD1|TRBV19|17
CASSPGQGPSGANVLTF
TGTGCCAGTAGTCCGGGACAGGGACCCTCTGGGGCCAACGTCCTGACTTTC
>TRBJ1-1|once|TRBD1|TRBV19|14
CASRTGGANTEAFF
TGTGCCAGTAGGACAGGGGGAGCGAACACTGAAGCTTTCTTT
>TRBJ2-5|few|TRBD2|TRBV7-2|16
CASSFSAGVGVETQYF
TGTGCCAGCAGCTTCTCGGCGGGAGTGGGTGTGGAGACCCAGTACTTC
>TRBJ2-3|few|TRBD1|TRBV7-9|16
CASRKGQAVRTDTQYF
TGTGCCAGCAGAAAGGGACAGGCTGTTCGCACAGATACGCAGTATTTT
>TRBJ1-1|few|TRBD1|TRBV10-3|15
CAISEGTGVDTEAFF
TGTGCCATCAGTGAGGGGACAGGGGTTGACACTGAAGCTTTCTTT
>TRBJ2-1|NA|NA|TRBV19|12
CASSIRETEQFF
TGTGCCAGTAGTATCAGGGAAACCGAGCAGTTCTTC
>TRBJ1-2|NA|TRBD1|TRBV6-6|15
CASSDPGTGGYGYTF
TGTGCCAGCAGTGACCCCGGGACAGGCGGCTATGGCTACACCTTC
>TRBJ2-1|once|TRBD1|TRBV7-2|15
CASSLNQGAHNEQFF
TGTGCCAGCAGCTTAAACCAGGGGGCCCACAATGAGCAGTTCTTC
>TRBJ2-2|few|TRBD2|TRBV7-3|15
CASSLNGGAIGELFF
TGTGCCAGCAGCTTAAACGGGGGGGCTATCGGGGAGCTGTTTTTT
>TRBJ2-2|NA|TRBD1|TRBV7-6|16
CASSQTDRGWAGELFF
TGTGCCAGCAGCCAGACGGACAGGGGGTGGGCCGGGGAGCTGTTTTTT
>TRBJ2-3|NA|NA|TRBV2|13
CASFPRGSDTQYF
TGTGCCAGCTTTCCCCGAGGGTCAGATACGCAGTATTTT
>TRBJ1-3|once|NA|TRBV7-9|16
CASSSQAGPTGNTIYF
TGTGCCAGCAGCTCACAGGCGGGGCCCACTGGAAACACCATATATTTT
>TRBJ1-1|NA|TRBD1|TRBV30|14
CAWSTGTGATEAFF
TGTGCCTGGTCTACCGGGACAGGGGCCACTGAAGCTTTCTTT
>TRBJ1-4|NA|TRBD1|TRBV5-6|17
CASSLGTGTGTNEKLFF
TGTGCCAGCAGCTTGGGCACCGGGACAGGGACTAATGAAAAACTGTTTTTT